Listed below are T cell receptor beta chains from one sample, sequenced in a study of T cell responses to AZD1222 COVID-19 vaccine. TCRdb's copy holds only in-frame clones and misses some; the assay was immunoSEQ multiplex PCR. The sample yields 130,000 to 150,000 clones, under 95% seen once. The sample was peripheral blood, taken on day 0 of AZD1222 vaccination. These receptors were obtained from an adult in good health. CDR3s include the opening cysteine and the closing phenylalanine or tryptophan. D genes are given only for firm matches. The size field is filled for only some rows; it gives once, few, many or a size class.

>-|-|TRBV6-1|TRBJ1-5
TGTGCCAGCAGTGAAAGCCACCCACAGCATTTT
CASSESHPQHF
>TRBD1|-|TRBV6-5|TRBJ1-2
TGTGCCAGCAGGCTTCGACAGGGTAGTGGCTACACCTTC
CASRLRQGSGYTF
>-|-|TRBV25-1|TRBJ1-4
TGTGCCAGCAGTCTCCTACCCAATGAAAAACTGTTTTTT
CASSLLPNEKLFF
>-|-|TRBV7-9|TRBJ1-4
TGTGCCAGCAGCTTAGGTGGCGAATTTGAAAAACTGTTTTTT
CASSLGGEFEKLFF
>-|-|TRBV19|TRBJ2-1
TGTGCCAGTGGGGAGCGGAGCCCATTCTTTAATGAGCAGTTCTTC
CASGERSPFFNEQFF
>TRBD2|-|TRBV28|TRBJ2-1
TGTGCCAGCAGTCTGACTAGCGGGAGCGGGAATGAGCAGTTCTTC
CASSLTSGSGNEQFF
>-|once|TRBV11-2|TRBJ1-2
TGTGCCAGCAGCTCCAGAGGGGGGGAACGGCCTGGGGAAGGCTACACCTTC
CASSSRGGERPGEGYTF
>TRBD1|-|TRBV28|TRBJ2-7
TGTGCCAGCAGACCCTTAACCGGGACAGACTACGAGCAGTACTTC
CASRPLTGTDYEQYF
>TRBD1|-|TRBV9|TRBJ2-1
TGTGCCAGCAGTGTAGGTCCGATCCCTTTCGGGGACAGGGGACACAATGAGCAGTTCTTC
CASSVGPIPFGDRGHNEQFF
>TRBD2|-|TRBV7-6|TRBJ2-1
TGTGCCAGCAGCTCCAGTTCAAGATATTTAGCGGGAGAAACCTACAATGAGCAGTTCTTC
CASSSSSRYLAGETYNEQFF
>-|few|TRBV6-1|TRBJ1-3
TGTGCCAGCAGGGAAGCGGGCGGAAACACCATATATTTT
CASREAGGNTIYF
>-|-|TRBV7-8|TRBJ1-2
TGTGCCAGCAGCTTAGCGCAGGGGCTCTATGGCTACACCTTC
CASSLAQGLYGYTF
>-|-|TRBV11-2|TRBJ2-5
TGTGCCAGCAGCTCCCGGTCCTTAGGTGGAGAGACCCAGTACTTC
CASSSRSLGGETQYF
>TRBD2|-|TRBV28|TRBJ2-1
TGTGCCAGCAGCATGACTAGCGGCAGCTCCTACAATGAGCAGTTCTTC
CASSMTSGSSYNEQFF
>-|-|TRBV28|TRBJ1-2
TGTGCCAGCAGCCTCACCAGGGAGAATGGCTACACCTTC
CASSLTRENGYTF
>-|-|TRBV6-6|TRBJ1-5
TGTGCCAGCAGTGATAGCAATCAGCCCCAGCATTTT
CASSDSNQPQHF
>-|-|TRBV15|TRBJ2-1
TGTGCCACCAGCCGAGGCCACTCGGACAATGAGCAGTTCTTC
CATSRGHSDNEQFF
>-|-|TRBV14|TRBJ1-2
TGTGCCAGCAGCCAAGGAAGGTACTATGGCTACACCTTC
CASSQGRYYGYTF
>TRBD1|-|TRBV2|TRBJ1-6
TGTGCCAGCAGTGCCCACAGGGGGTCGAATTCACCCCTCCACTTT
CASSAHRGSNSPLHF
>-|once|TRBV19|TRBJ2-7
TGTGCCACTTCGGACAGCCGAATCTCCTACGAGCAGTACTTC
CATSDSRISYEQYF
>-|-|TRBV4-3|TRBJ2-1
TGCGCCAGCAGCCAAGGAATGGCCCTTGGTGAGCAGTTCTTC
CASSQGMALGEQFF
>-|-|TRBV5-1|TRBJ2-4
TGCGCCAGCAGCTTGTTCTTTTACGTGTGGTTCGCCAAAAACATTCAGTACTTC
CASSLFFYVWFAKNIQYF
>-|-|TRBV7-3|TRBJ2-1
TGTGCCAGCAGCTTAATGGCGGGGATAAATGAGCAGTTCTTC
CASSLMAGINEQFF
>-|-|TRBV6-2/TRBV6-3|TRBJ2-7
TGTGCCAGCAGCGCCAGGGGTATAAACGAGCAGTACTTC
CASSARGINEQYF
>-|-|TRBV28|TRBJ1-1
TGTGCCAGCAGTTTTGTTGAAGCTTTCTTT
CASSFVEAFF
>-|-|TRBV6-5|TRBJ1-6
TGTGCCAGCTGCCTTCTGTCAGGCCGGAATTCACCCCTCCACTTT
CASCLLSGRNSPLHF